These 10 T cell receptor beta chains came from one sample sequenced in a study of cytomegalovirus exposure and HLA in healthy donors. Profiled with immunoSEQ multiplex PCR; TCRdb holds only in-frame clones, not every one. The sample has under 110,000 clones, approximately 90% seen once. Sequenced input: PBMCs. The receptors shown here come from a woman between 18 and 30 years old in good health and CMV-seropositive.

The CDR3 spells CASASRASGVQETQYF. Here the CDR3 DNA reads TGTGCCAGCGCAAGTAGGGCTAGCGGTGTCCAAGAGACCCAGTACTTC. The gene calls are TRBV27 and TRBJ2-5, with TRBD2 identical over 7 bases. Germline V gives CDR1 MNHEY, CDR2 SMNVEV (reference sequence). The CDR3 is 16 residues long. V trimming: 8 bases; J trimming: 1 base; junction bases outside the gene matches: 13.

The chain uses TRBV13 and TRBJ1-4; 8 bases map to TRBD1. CDR1 PRHDT and CDR2 FYEKMQ come from the germline V gene (reference sequence). Trimming took 6 bases from V and 8 from J; bases not matched to a gene: 8. This CDR3 comprises 14 residues. CDR3: CASSQDRDGEKLFF. In nucleotides, the CDR3 is TGTGCCAGCAGTCAGGACAGGGACGGGGAAAAACTGTTTTTT.

The chain links TRBV7-9 to TRBJ1-4; D call uncertain. Trimming removed 4 bases at V and 4 bases at J, with 13 bases between. CDR3 length: 15 residues. Germline-derived CDR1 and CDR2 are SEHNR and FQNEAQ (reference sequence). The CDR3 DNA reads as TGTGCCAGCAGCTCCCCCCTGCGAGATAATGAAAAACTGTTTTTT. The encoded protein is CASSSPLRDNEKLFF.

The chain uses TRBV9 and TRBJ2-1; D might be TRBD2 (7 bases). V was pared by 1 base and J by 5 bases, with 10 bases between. Germline V gene data show CDR1 as SGDLS and CDR2 as YYNGEE. The CDR3 length is 14 residues. CDR3 nucleotide sequence: TGTGCCAGCAGCGTACGGGGGGCGGACAATGAGCAGTTCTTC. This sequence encodes CASSVRGADNEQFF.

The V call is TRBV11-2, the J call TRBJ2-3; D is perhaps TRBD2 (6 bases). Trimming cost V 4 bases and J 1 base, with 9 bases left between them. Germline lookup yields CDR1 SGHAT and CDR2 FQNNGV. The CDR3 has 14 residues. The CDR3 spells CASSSTGGTDTQYF. CDR3 DNA: TGTGCCAGCAGCTCCACGGGGGGCACAGATACGCAGTATTTT.

The V call is TRBV28, the J call TRBJ2-3; 8 nucleotides agree with TRBD1. After removal of 5 bases from V and 5 bases from J, the junction contained 6 bases not matched to a gene. This CDR3 spans 14 amino acids. Germline assignment: CDR1 MDHEN and CDR2 SYDVKM. The chain's CDR3 is CASSLLQGGDTQYF. The CDR3 region has the DNA TGTGCCAGCAGTCTACTACAGGGGGGAGATACGCAGTATTTT.

The chain has TRBV7-8 and TRBJ1-5; D uncertain. The V gene's germline CDR1 is SGHVS and CDR2 FQNEAQ. The length of the CDR3 is 15 residues. V was trimmed by 5 bases and J by 3 bases, leaving 14 bases between them. CDR3 loop: CASSPWVGVNQPQHF. For the CDR3, the DNA is TGTGCCAGCAGCCCGTGGGTGGGCGTCAATCAGCCCCAGCATTTT.

The V and J genes are TRBV7-9 and TRBJ1-1; D possibly corresponds to TRBD1 (5 bases). V lost 5 bases, J lost 1 base, and 17 bases lay in between. Germline loops: CDR1 SEHNR, CDR2 FQNEAQ (reference sequence). CDR3 length equals 16 residues. The DNA for the CDR3 is TGTGCCAGCAGCCCTTATGGCGGCAGGGAGAACACTGAAGCTTTCTTT. Protein product: CASSPYGGRENTEAFF.

Points on this clone: Different DNA sequences within this sample yield the same CDR3. The chain uses TRBV28 and TRBJ2-7, with D uncertain. Germline V gives CDR1 MDHEN, CDR2 SYDVKM. The V and J ends lost 4 bases and 2 bases respectively, with 3 bases between them. The CDR3 spans 11 residues. CDR3 sequence (DNA): TGTGCCAGCAGTTCAGCCTACGAGCAGTACTTC. As protein: CASSSAYEQYF. The full variable domain, in which reference TRBV28 and TRBJ2-7 provide the parts outside the CDR3, is DVKVTQSSRYLVKRTGEKVFLECVQDMDHENMFWYRQDPGLGLRLIYFSYDVKMKEKGDIPEGYSVSREKKERFSLILESASTNQTSMYLCASSSAYEQYFGPGTRLTVT.

In its sample, this clone was seen a few times. V and J are TRBV27 and TRBJ1-1; 8 bases match TRBD1. The germline V gene has CDR1 MNHEY and CDR2 SMNVEV (reference sequence). After removal of 0 bases from V and 2 bases from J, the junction contained 2 bases not matched to a gene. The length of the CDR3 is 15 residues. The CDR3 loop reads CASSLSGTGNTEAFF. The CDR3 DNA is TGTGCCAGCAGTTTATCCGGGACAGGAAACACTGAAGCTTTCTTT.